This TCR beta chain was sequenced during a study of OX40 agonist ivuxolimab in advanced cancers. Describing the broader study: Ivuxolimab was a fully human IgG2 agonistic monoclonal antibody targeting the costimulatory receptor OX40 (CD134). Prior anti-PD-1, anti-PD-L1 or anti-CTLA-4 therapy was permitted, and roughly two fifths of dose-escalation patients had received checkpoint inhibitors. Three dose-escalation patients achieved partial responses, one with hepatocellular carcinoma and two with cutaneous melanoma. Intravenous ivuxolimab was administered to patients every 2 weeks at six dose levels: 0.01, 0.1, 0.3, 1.5, 3 and 10 mg/kg. Peripheral TCRbeta sequencing was intended to test whether TCR sequence diversity was altered and clonal T-cell expansion was caused by ivuxolimab. In the dose-escalation cohort, 82.7% of patients were male, and the mean age was approximately 60 years, with a range of roughly 20 to 79. Of the roughly 54 patients in dose escalation, around 19 had hepatocellular carcinoma, some 15 had melanoma, 9 had renal cell carcinoma and 9 had head and neck cancer. The paper covers the monotherapy dose-escalation part of the phase I ivuxolimab trial, which included N ≈ 52 patients. The research as a whole found: On average, CD8+ T cells showed more expanded clones than CD4+ T cells after ivuxolimab. Antigen specificity was not determined for the clonally expanded peripheral T cells. In the 0.1-3.0 mg/kg groups, partial responders were among the patients with the lowest normalized peripheral clonal expansion, particularly in CD8+ T cells. Low levels of normalized T-cell clonal expansion were also seen in some patients who did not respond. Clonal expansion of both CD4+ and CD8+ blood T cells was observed from baseline to week 6 at doses 0.1 to 3.0 mg/kg.

Points on this clone: There is no known antigen for this receptor. Base-call qualities are not available, and no considerably larger clone is one nucleotide away.

Genomic DNA was isolated from the sorted cells so that the TCRbeta CDR3 region could be sequenced. The immunoSEQ Assay was used to sequence the TCRbeta CDR3 regions. Drawn from immuneACCESS, this table holds only the in-frame rearrangements with V and J called that TCRdb kept. Clones are partly lost; checked studies trace under half to an unresolved V gene and leave the rest unexplained. The sample table lists roughly 53,000 clones, around four fifths of them with a count of one. Of the sample, around an eighth falls within the top ten clones. There are 14 amino acids in the CDR3, from cysteine to phenylalanine inclusive. The DNA shown is the 42-base CDR3, in frame from base 1. Trimming removed 5 bases from V and 4 bases from J; the gene matches leave 7 bases unexplained. CDR1 and CDR2 (MDHEN, SYDVKM) derive from the germline V gene. The trial excluded patients who had a history of autoimmune disease or were on systemic immunosuppression. In every dose cohort, peripheral blood was drawn for TCR sequencing at baseline, cycle 4 day 1, and cycle 7 day 1. The samples were drawn from a first-in-human, open-label, multicenter phase I dose-escalation trial of ivuxolimab. The trial enrolled adults with locally advanced or metastatic head and neck squamous cell, hepatocellular, melanoma or renal cell carcinoma. Before TCR sequencing, CD4+ and CD8+ T cells were separately sorted from peripheral blood.

Sample: CD4+ or CD8+ T cells sorted from blood, taken in a trial of the OX40 agonist ivuxolimab. This receptor was identified in an adult with an advanced solid tumor such as melanoma, head and neck, liver or kidney cancer. The chain links TRBV28 with TRBJ1-2; 7 central nucleotides agree with TRBD1. The base sequence is TGTGCCAGCAGTCCCTCGGACAGGTCCTATGGCTACACCTTC. It translates to CASSPSDRSYGYTF.